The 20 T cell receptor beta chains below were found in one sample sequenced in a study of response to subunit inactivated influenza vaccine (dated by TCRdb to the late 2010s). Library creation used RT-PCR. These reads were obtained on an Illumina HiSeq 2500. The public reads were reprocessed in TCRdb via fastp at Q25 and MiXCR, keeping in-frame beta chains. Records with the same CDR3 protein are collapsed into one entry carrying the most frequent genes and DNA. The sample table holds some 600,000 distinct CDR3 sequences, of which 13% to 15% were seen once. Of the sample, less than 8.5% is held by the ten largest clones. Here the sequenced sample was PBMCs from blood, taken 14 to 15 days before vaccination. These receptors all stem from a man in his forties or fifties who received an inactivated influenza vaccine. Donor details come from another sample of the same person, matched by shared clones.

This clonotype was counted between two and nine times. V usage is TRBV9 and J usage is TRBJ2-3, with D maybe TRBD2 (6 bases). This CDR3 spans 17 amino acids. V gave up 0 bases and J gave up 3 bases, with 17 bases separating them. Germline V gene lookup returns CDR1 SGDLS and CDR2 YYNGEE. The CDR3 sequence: CASSVAISRGWTDTQYF. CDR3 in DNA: TGTGCCAGCAGCGTAGCCATAAGTCGGGGGTGGACAGATACGCAGTATTTT. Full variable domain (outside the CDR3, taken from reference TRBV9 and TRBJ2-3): DSGVTQTPKHLITATGQRVTLRCSPRSGDLSVYWYQQSLDQGLQFLIQYYNGEERAKGNILERFSAQQFPDLHSELNLSSLELGDSALYFCASSVAISRGWTDTQYFGPGTRLTVL.

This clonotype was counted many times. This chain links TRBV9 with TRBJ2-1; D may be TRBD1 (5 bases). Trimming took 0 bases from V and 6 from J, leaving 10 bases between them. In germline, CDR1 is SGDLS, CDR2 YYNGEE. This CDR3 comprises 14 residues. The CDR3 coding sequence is TGTGCCAGCAGCGTAGAGGGGATCGGCAATGAGCAGTTCTTC. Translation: CASSVEGIGNEQFF.

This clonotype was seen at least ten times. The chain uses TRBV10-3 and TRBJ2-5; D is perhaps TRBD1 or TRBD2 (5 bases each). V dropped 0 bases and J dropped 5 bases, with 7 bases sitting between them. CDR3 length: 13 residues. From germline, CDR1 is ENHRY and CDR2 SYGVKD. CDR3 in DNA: TGTGCCATCAGTGAGTCGGGGGTGGAGACCCAGTACTTC. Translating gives CAISESGVETQYF.

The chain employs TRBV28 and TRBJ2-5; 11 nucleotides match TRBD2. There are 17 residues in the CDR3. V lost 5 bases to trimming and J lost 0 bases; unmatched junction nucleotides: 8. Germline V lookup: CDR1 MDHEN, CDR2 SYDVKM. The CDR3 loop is CASSQTSGGPNQETQYF. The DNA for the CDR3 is TGTGCCAGCAGTCAAACTAGCGGGGGACCTAACCAAGAGACCCAGTACTTC.

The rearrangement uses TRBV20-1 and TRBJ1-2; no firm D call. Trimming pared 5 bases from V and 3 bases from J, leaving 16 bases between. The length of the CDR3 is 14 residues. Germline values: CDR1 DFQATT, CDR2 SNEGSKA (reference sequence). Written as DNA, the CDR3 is TGCAGTGCTGTGGCGGAGGTGCATTACTATGGCTACACCTTC. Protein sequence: CSAVAEVHYYGYTF.

The CDR3 loop is CASQGIGTEAFF. The CDR3 nucleotides read TGTGCCAGTCAGGGGATTGGCACTGAAGCTTTCTTT. J is TRBJ1-1 and V is TRBV6-5; D might be TRBD1 (6 bases). The CDR3 contains 12 residues. V gave up 9 bases and J gave up 4 bases, with 12 bases separating them. Germline V gene lookup returns CDR1 MNHEY and CDR2 SVGAGI.

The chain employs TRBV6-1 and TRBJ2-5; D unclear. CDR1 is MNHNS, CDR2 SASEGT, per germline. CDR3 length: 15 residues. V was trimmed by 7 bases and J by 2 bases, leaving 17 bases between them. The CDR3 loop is CASTPGQSFQETQYF. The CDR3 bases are TGTGCCAGCACCCCGGGTCAGAGTTTTCAAGAGACCCAGTACTTC.

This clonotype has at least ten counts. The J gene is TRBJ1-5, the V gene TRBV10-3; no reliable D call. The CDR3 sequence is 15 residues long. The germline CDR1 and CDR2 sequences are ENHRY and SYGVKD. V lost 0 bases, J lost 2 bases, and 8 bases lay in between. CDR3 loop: CAISESGFGNQPQHF. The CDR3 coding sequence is TGTGCCATCAGTGAGTCAGGGTTCGGCAATCAGCCCCAGCATTTT.

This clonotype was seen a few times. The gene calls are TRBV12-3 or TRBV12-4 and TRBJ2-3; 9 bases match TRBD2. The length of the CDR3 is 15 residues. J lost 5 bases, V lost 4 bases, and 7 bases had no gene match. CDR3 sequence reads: CASSSTSGGLDTQYF. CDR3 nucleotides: TGTGCCAGCAGTTCAACAAGCGGGGGGCTAGATACGCAGTATTTT.

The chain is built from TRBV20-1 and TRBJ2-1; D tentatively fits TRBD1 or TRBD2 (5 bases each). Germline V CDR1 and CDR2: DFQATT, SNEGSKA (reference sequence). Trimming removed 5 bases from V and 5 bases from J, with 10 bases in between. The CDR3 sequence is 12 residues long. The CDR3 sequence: CSAERGNNEQFF. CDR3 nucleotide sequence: TGCAGTGCTGAGAGGGGAAACAATGAGCAGTTCTTC.

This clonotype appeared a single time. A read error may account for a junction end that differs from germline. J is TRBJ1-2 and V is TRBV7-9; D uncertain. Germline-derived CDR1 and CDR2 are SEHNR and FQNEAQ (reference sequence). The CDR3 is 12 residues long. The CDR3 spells CASSLGVYGCTF. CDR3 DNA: TGTGCCAGCAGCTTAGGCGTTTATGGCTGCACCTTC.

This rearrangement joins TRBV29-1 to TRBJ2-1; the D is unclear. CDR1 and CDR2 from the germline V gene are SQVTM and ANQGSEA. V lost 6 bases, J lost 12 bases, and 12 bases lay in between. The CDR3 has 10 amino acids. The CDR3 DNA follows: TGCAGCGTGACCCGGGTCCTGCAGTTCTTC. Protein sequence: CSVTRVLQFF.

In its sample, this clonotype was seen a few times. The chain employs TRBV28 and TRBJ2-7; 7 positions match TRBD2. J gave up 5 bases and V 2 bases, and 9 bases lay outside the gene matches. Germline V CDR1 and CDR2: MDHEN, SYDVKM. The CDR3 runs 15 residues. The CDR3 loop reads CASSLTAGEANEQYF. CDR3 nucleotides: TGTGCCAGCAGTTTAACGGCGGGGGAGGCGAACGAGCAGTACTTC.

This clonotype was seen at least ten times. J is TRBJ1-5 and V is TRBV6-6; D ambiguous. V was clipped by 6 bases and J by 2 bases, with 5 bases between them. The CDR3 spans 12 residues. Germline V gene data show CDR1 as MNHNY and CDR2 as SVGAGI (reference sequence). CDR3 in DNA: TGTGCCAGCAGGGCGGGCAATCAGCCCCAGCATTTT. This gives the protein CASRAGNQPQHF.

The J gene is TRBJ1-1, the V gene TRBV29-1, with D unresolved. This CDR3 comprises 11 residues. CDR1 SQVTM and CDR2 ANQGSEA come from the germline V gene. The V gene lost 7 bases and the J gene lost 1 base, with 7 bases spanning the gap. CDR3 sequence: CSGTANTEAFF. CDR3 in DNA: TGCAGCGGCACAGCGAACACTGAAGCTTTCTTT.

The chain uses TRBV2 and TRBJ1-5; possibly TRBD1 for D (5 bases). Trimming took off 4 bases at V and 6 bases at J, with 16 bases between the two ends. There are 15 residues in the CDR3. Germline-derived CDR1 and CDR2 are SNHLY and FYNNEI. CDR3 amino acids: CASSGLQAGSQPQHF. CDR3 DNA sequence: TGTGCCAGCAGTGGCTTACAGGCCGGTAGTCAGCCCCAGCATTTT.

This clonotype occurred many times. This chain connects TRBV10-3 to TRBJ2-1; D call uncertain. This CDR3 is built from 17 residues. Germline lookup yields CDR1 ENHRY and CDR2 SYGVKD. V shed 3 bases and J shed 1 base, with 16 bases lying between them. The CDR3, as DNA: TGTGCCATCAGTGACAACGTTCGGCGCCCGTCCTACAATGAGCAGTTCTTC. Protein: CAISDNVRRPSYNEQFF.

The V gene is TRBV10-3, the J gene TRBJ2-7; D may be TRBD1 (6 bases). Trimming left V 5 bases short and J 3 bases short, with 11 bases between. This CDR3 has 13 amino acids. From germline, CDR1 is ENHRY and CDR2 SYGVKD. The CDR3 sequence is CAISSSDSYEQYF. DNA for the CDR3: TGTGCCATCAGTTCATCGGACAGCTACGAGCAGTACTTC.

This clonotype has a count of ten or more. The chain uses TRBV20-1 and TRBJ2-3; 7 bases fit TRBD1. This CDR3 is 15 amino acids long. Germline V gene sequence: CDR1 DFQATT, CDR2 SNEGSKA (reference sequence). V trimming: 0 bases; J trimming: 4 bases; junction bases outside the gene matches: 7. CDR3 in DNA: TGCAGTGCTAGAGATCCGAACAGGGGCGCAGATACGCAGTATTTT. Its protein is CSARDPNRGADTQYF.

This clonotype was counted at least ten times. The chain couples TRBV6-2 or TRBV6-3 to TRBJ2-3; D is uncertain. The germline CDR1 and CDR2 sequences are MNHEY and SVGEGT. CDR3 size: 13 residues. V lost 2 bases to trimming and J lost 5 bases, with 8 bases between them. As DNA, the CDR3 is TGTGCCAGCAGTTACGAGAAGAGAGATACGCAGTATTTT. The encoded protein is CASSYEKRDTQYF.